This T cell receptor beta chain stems from a study of shared clonotypes between healthy human individuals. The CDR3 consists of 15 residues. CDR1 SNHLY and CDR2 FYNNEI come from the germline V gene. V lost 7 bases to trimming and J lost 6 bases, with 18 bases between them. Method: immunoSEQ multiplex PCR; TCRdb's copy keeps in-frame clones and lacks some. The sample shows more than 450,000 clones, 79% of them seen only once. The receptor was derived from a woman in her thirties or forties in good health. Some clones in this sample may be carry-over from other donors' samples. The rearrangement uses TRBV2 and TRBJ1-4, with TRBD1 as a possible D gene (6 bases). Sequencing used PBMCs. For the CDR3, the DNA is TGTGCCAGCACGAGAGAGAAGGGGGGTTATGAAAAACTGTTTTTT. Amino acid sequence: CASTREKGGYEKLFF.